This is a list of T cell receptor beta chains from one sample in a study of cytomegalovirus exposure and HLA in healthy donors. Generated by immunoSEQ multiplex PCR, the TCRdb table keeps only in-frame clones and is missing some. In total, the table holds tens of thousands of clones. Sequencing was performed on PBMCs. All receptors come from a human donor in good health. The CDR3 runs from the conserved cysteine through the conserved F or W. Fields, in order: D gene, J gene, V gene, CDR3 protein, CDR3 DNA. The D gene is left open where the match is weak.

.,TRBJ2-6,TRBV7-8,CASSPRSGANVLTF,TGTGCCAGCAGCCCCCGCTCTGGGGCCAACGTCCTGACTTTC
.,TRBJ2-7,TRBV5-1,CASSLGGALDEQYF,TGCGCCAGCAGCTTGGGGGGCGCGCTGGACGAGCAGTACTTC
.,TRBJ2-5,TRBV4-2,CASSQVGGQETQYF,TGTGCCAGCAGCCAAGTCGGCGGCCAAGAGACCCAGTACTTC
.,TRBJ2-1,TRBV4-1,CASSQKEGLEQFF,TGCGCCAGCAGCCAAAAGGAAGGACTTGAGCAGTTCTTC
TRBD1,TRBJ1-5,TRBV7-2,CASSLKTGDQPQHF,TGTGCCAGCAGCTTAAAGACAGGGGATCAGCCCCAGCATTTT
.,TRBJ1-1,TRBV5-6,CASSRSQGTLGTEAFF,TGTGCCAGCAGCCGTTCACAGGGTACCTTGGGGACTGAAGCTTTCTTT
.,TRBJ2-2,TRBV19,CASSSPEPGELFF,TGTGCCAGTAGTTCCCCCGAGCCAGGGGAGCTGTTTTTT
.,TRBJ1-2,TRBV18,CASSPQDDGSLGGYTF,TGTGCCAGCTCACCACAAGATGACGGGAGTCTAGGAGGCTACACCTTC
TRBD1,TRBJ2-2,TRBV5-4,CASSSLQGAMNTGELFF,TGTGCCAGCAGCTCTCTACAGGGGGCAATGAACACCGGGGAGCTGTTTTTT
.,TRBJ2-1,TRBV5-1,CASSPKAGIGEQFF,TGCGCCAGCAGCCCCAAGGCGGGCATCGGTGAGCAGTTCTTC
TRBD1,TRBJ2-1,TRBV4-1,CASSRGQGADNEQFF,TGCGCCAGCAGCCGAGGACAGGGGGCCGACAATGAGCAGTTCTTC
TRBD1,TRBJ1-1,TRBV14,CASSQDVGLRQGATEAFF,TGTGCCAGCAGCCAAGATGTAGGGCTGCGACAGGGGGCGACTGAAGCTTTCTTT
.,TRBJ2-5,TRBV5-1,CASSASAKETQYF,TGCGCCAGCAGCGCTAGCGCTAAAGAGACCCAGTACTTC
TRBD1,TRBJ2-7,TRBV19,CASSIGQGSYEQYF,TGTGCCAGTAGTATCGGACAGGGGTCCTACGAGCAGTACTTC
.,TRBJ1-2,TRBV19,CASSSRRQAMASYTF,TGTGCCAGTAGTTCTAGAAGACAGGCCATGGCGAGCTACACCTTC
TRBD1,TRBJ2-5,TRBV14,CASSRGTGGRETQYF,TGTGCCAGCAGCCGGGGGACAGGGGGCCGGGAGACCCAGTACTTC
.,TRBJ1-5,TRBV4-1,CASSQDPTGRQHQHF,TGCGCCAGCAGCCAAGATCCCACAGGCCGGCAGCACCAGCATTTT
TRBD1,TRBJ1-6,TRBV30,CAWNPGTVRNSPLHF,TGTGCCTGGAATCCAGGGACAGTCAGGAATTCACCCCTCCACTTT
TRBD2,TRBJ2-1,TRBV19,CASSIASGGYNEQFF,TGTGCCAGTAGTATTGCTAGCGGGGGGTACAATGAGCAGTTCTTC
TRBD1,TRBJ1-2,TRBV28,CASSPAGTGRIDYGYTF,TGTGCCAGCAGTCCCGCGGGGACAGGGCGAATTGACTATGGCTACACCTTC
.,TRBJ1-1,TRBV19,CASKPPRGVETEAFF,TGTGCCAGTAAACCCCCCCGGGGAGTAGAGACTGAAGCTTTCTTT
TRBD2,TRBJ2-2,TRBV2,CASAGGLVRQNTGELFF,TGTGCCAGCGCGGGGGGACTGGTGAGACAGAACACCGGGGAGCTGTTTTTT
.,TRBJ2-1,TRBV13,CASSATLGEQFF,TGTGCCAGCAGCGCCACCCTCGGTGAGCAGTTCTTC
TRBD1,TRBJ1-3,TRBV28,CASSLYGQGSSGNTIYF,TGTGCCAGCAGTTTATACGGACAGGGGAGCTCTGGAAACACCATATATTTT
.,TRBJ1-2,TRBV5-1,CASSLTGSPVGYTF,TGCGCCAGCAGCTTGACGGGATCCCCAGTTGGCTACACCTTC
.,TRBJ2-5,TRBV1,CTSSQDSRGQAQETQYF,TGCACCAGCAGCCAAGATAGTAGGGGACAGGCACAAGAGACCCAGTACTTC
.,TRBJ1-4,TRBV28,CASSLGPSGIRYEKLFF,TGTGCCAGCAGTTTAGGGCCTTCAGGGATTAGGTATGAAAAACTGTTTTTT
TRBD1,TRBJ1-4,TRBV7-8,CASSYTTGGGEKLFF,TGTGCCAGCAGCTACACGACAGGGGGTGGTGAAAAACTGTTTTTT
TRBD1,TRBJ1-5,TRBV19,CASSVGTGTPRGNQPQHF,TGTGCCAGTAGTGTTGGGACAGGAACCCCGAGGGGCAATCAGCCCCAGCATTTT
.,TRBJ1-5,TRBV28,CAIEASRNQPQHF,TGTGCCATCGAGGCCAGCCGCAATCAGCCCCAGCATTTT
TRBD1,TRBJ1-3,TRBV4-1,CASRTGTGVGNTIYF,TGCGCCAGCCGCACCGGGACAGGGGTCGGGAACACCATATATTTT
TRBD2,TRBJ2-5,TRBV15,CATSRGGGRETQYF,TGTGCCACCAGCAGAGGGGGGGGTCGGGAGACCCAGTACTTC
.,TRBJ1-4,TRBV28,CASRWQGGFEKLFF,TGTGCCAGCAGATGGCAGGGTGGGTTTGAAAAACTGTTTTTT
TRBD1,TRBJ1-5,TRBV6-1,CASSGSRTGAHQPQHF,TGTGCCAGCAGTGGTTCCCGGACAGGGGCTCATCAGCCCCAGCATTTT
.,TRBJ1-6,TRBV2,CASSDGQTHF,TGTGCCAGCAGTGATGGACAGACCCACTTT
.,TRBJ1-5,TRBV5-1,CASSLEPGNQPQHF,TGCGCCAGCAGCTTGGAGCCAGGGAATCAGCCCCAGCATTTT